A single sample gave rise to the 21 T cell receptor beta chains below, sequenced in a study of cytomegalovirus exposure and HLA in healthy donors. Primers: 60 Vbeta forward and 13 Jbeta reverse. Using immunoSEQ multiplex PCR, the repertoire was profiled, and TCRdb retains in-frame clones only, with some absent. The data hold 190,000 or so clones, with approximately 78% observed a single time. The source material was PBMCs. The receptors derive from a woman aged 45-59 years in good health and CMV-seropositive.

This clone came up a few times. The V and J genes are TRBV10-2 and TRBJ1-4; D is unclear. The germline CDR1 and CDR2 sequences are WSHSY and SAAADI. This CDR3 is built from 14 residues. V was cut by 8 bases and J by 0 bases, with 10 bases left in between. The CDR3 protein is CASSRTATNEKLFF. As DNA, the CDR3 is TGCGCCAGCTCTCGGACTGCAACTAATGAAAAACTGTTTTTT.

V and J are TRBV7-9 and TRBJ2-5; possible D gene TRBD2, 5 bases. Germline V gene data show CDR1 as SEHNR and CDR2 as FQNEAQ (reference sequence). Between the trimmed V and J ends, which lost 0 bases and 7 bases, there was a span of 9 bases. This CDR3 has 13 residues. The CDR3, as DNA: TGTGCCAGCAGCTTAGCGCTGGCGGGGACCCAGTACTTC. Protein product: CASSLALAGTQYF. Using reference TRBV7-9 and TRBJ2-5 for the parts outside the CDR3, the full variable domain is DTGVSQNPRHKITKRGQNVTFRCDPISEHNRLYWYRQTLGQGPEFLTYFQNEAQLEKSRLLSDRFSAERPKGSFSTLEIQRTEQGDSAMYLCASSLALAGTQYFGPGTRLLVL.

J is TRBJ2-3 and V is TRBV7-9; TRBD2 aligns across 8 bases. Germline V gives CDR1 SEHNR, CDR2 FQNEAQ (reference sequence). Trimming took 2 bases from V and 2 from J; bases not matched to a gene: 12. The CDR3 totals 18 residues. The CDR3 loop is CASSLLPKTSEITDTQYF. In DNA, the CDR3 is TGTGCCAGCAGCTTACTGCCTAAGACTAGCGAGATCACAGATACGCAGTATTTT.

Only one count was recorded for this clone. The rearrangement joins TRBV7-9 to TRBJ1-3; TRBD1 aligns across 9 bases. J gave up 0 bases and V 6 bases, and 3 bases lay outside the gene matches. From germline, CDR1 is SEHNR and CDR2 FQNEAQ (reference sequence). The CDR3 runs 15 residues. As DNA, the CDR3 is TGTGCCAGCAGTCGGGACAGGGTCTCTGGAAACACCATATATTTT. It is translated as CASSRDRVSGNTIYF.

The chain employs TRBV7-2 and TRBJ2-1; 10 nucleotides match TRBD2. Trimming cost V 5 bases and J 0 bases; bases outside gene matches: 4. The CDR3 covers 16 residues. Germline CDR1 SGHTA, CDR2 FQGNSA. The CDR3 region has the DNA TGTGCCAGCAGCCGAGGACTAGCGGCCTCCTACAATGAGCAGTTCTTC. Its protein is CASSRGLAASYNEQFF.

This clone has a single count. The genes are TRBV7-6 and TRBJ2-2; TRBD1 agrees at 7 bases. This CDR3 has 16 amino acids. V dropped 3 bases and J dropped 0; count of bases not matched to a gene: 4. Germline loops: CDR1 SGHVS, CDR2 FNYEAQ. The CDR3 DNA follows: TGTGCCAGCAGCTTTCGACAGGGCGCGAACACCGGGGAGCTGTTTTTT. Protein sequence: CASSFRQGANTGELFF. Based on the CDR3 plus reference TRBV7-6 and TRBJ2-2, the full variable domain is GAGVSQSPRYKVTKRGQDVALRCDPISGHVSLYWYRQALGQGPEFLTYFNYEAQQDKSGLPNDRFSAERPEGSISTLTIQRTEQRDSAMYRCASSFRQGANTGELFFGEGSRLTVL.

V usage is TRBV12-5 and J usage is TRBJ2-2; 8 bases line up with TRBD2. The CDR3 sequence is 15 residues long. Losses at the gene ends were 3 bases for V and 4 bases for J; bases not matched to a gene: 4. Germline CDR1 reads LGHNT; CDR2 reads FRNRAP. The CDR3 DNA is TGTGCTAGTGGTTTAATAAGCGGGGGCACCGGGGAGCTGTTTTTT. This codes for CASGLISGGTGELFF.

The chain is built from TRBV9 and TRBJ2-1; 9 bases fit TRBD2. The V segment lost 4 bases and the J segment 4 bases; nucleotides outside the gene matches: 6. The CDR3 contains 15 residues. Germline-derived CDR1 and CDR2 are SGDLS and YYNGEE. The CDR3 DNA sequence: TGTGCCAGCAGCCCCCGACTAGCGGAATACAATGAGCAGTTCTTC. As protein: CASSPRLAEYNEQFF. The whole variable domain, remainder taken from reference TRBV9 and TRBJ2-1, is DSGVTQTPKHLITATGQRVTLRCSPRSGDLSVYWYQQSLDQGLQFLIQYYNGEERAKGNILERFSAQQFPDLHSELNLSSLELGDSALYFCASSPRLAEYNEQFFGPGTRLTVL.

This clone was observed a few times. This chain joins TRBV15 and TRBJ2-7; TRBD2 agrees at 14 bases. This CDR3 contains 24 residues. Germline CDR1 LNHNV, CDR2 YYDKDF (reference sequence). The junction had 27 bases not matched to a gene; V was cut back by 2 bases and J by 3 bases. CDR3 DNA: TGTGCCACCAGCAGATCGATAGACAGATCAGGGACTAGCGGGAGCGCATACCCCATCTACGAGCAGTACTTC. Amino acids: CATSRSIDRSGTSGSAYPIYEQYF.

The chain uses TRBV2 and TRBJ2-1; D gene uncertain. The CDR3 covers 13 residues. V was cut by 11 bases and J by 1 base, with 12 bases left in between. Germline CDR1 SNHLY, CDR2 FYNNEI. Here the CDR3 reads CALVSRSYNEQFF. In DNA, the CDR3 is TGTGCCTTAGTGTCTAGGTCCTACAATGAGCAGTTCTTC.

The chain carries TRBV19 and TRBJ2-1, with a possible D match to TRBD1 (5 bases). Trimming removed 8 bases at V and 0 bases at J, with 14 bases between. This CDR3 is built from 15 residues. Germline values: CDR1 LNHDA, CDR2 SQIVND (reference sequence). The CDR3 DNA sequence: TGTGCCAGTTATAGACAGTCCATCTCCTACAATGAGCAGTTCTTC. Translated, it gives CASYRQSISYNEQFF.

V and J are TRBV7-9 and TRBJ2-5, with TRBD2 matching over 14 bases. CDR3 length: 18 residues. J gave up 4 bases and V 0 bases, and 7 bases lay outside the gene matches. The germline V gene has CDR1 SEHNR and CDR2 FQNEAQ (reference sequence). The CDR3: CASSLAGTSGSTGETQYF. The CDR3 nucleotides read TGTGCCAGCAGCTTAGCTGGGACTAGCGGGAGTACGGGAGAGACCCAGTACTTC. The variable domain in full, with the rest retrieved from reference TRBV7-9 and TRBJ2-5, is DTGVSQNPRHKITKRGQNVTFRCDPISEHNRLYWYRQTLGQGPEFLTYFQNEAQLEKSRLLSDRFSAERPKGSFSTLEIQRTEQGDSAMYLCASSLAGTSGSTGETQYFGPGTRLLVL.

This chain connects TRBV10-3 to TRBJ2-2, with TRBD2 matching over 8 bases. This CDR3 has 17 amino acids. In germline, CDR1 is ENHRY, CDR2 SYGVKD. V lost 3 bases to trimming and J lost 5 bases; unmatched junction nucleotides: 11. The CDR3 here is CAISEPAGVERTGELFF. The CDR3 nucleotides read TGTGCCATCAGTGAACCAGCGGGAGTAGAGAGGACCGGGGAGCTGTTTTTT.

This chain joins TRBV21-1 and TRBJ1-4. TRBV21-1 represents a pseudogene. The CDR3 contains 15 residues. The CDR3 spells CASSNPFTPREKLFF. Here the CDR3 DNA reads TGTGCCAGCAGCAATCCATTTACCCCCCGGGAAAAACTGTTTTTT.

This chain joins TRBV6-1 and TRBJ2-3, with TRBD2 matching over 10 bases. From germline, CDR1 is MNHNS and CDR2 SASEGT. J was trimmed by 6 bases and V by 4 bases; bases with no gene match: 7. This CDR3 comprises 15 residues. CDR3 region: CASSGAGGGQDTQYF. Written as DNA, the CDR3 is TGTGCCAGCAGTGGAGCGGGAGGGGGTCAGGATACGCAGTATTTT.

The gene calls are TRBV28 and TRBJ2-1, with 9 bases lining up with TRBD2. Trimming cost V 4 bases and J 10 bases; bases outside gene matches: 17. CDR3 length equals 17 residues. The germline V gene encodes CDR1 MDHEN and CDR2 SYDVKM. CDR3 loop: CASSSRLGSGRLGEQFF. Here the CDR3 DNA reads TGTGCCAGCAGTTCCCGACTGGGAAGCGGGAGGCTTGGGGAGCAGTTCTTC.

This clone was detected only a few times. The rearrangement uses TRBV7-2 and TRBJ2-3; D is ambiguous. The length of the CDR3 is 12 residues. Germline V gives CDR1 SGHTA, CDR2 FQGNSA. The V end lost 5 bases, the J end lost 10 bases, and 13 bases lay between the germline ends. This CDR3 is CASSRPGYAQYF. The CDR3 DNA is TGTGCCAGCAGCCGTCCAGGTTATGCGCAGTATTTT.

The V gene is TRBV25-1, the J gene TRBJ2-7; 7 nucleotides line up with TRBD1. J was trimmed by 0 bases and V by 5 bases; bases with no gene match: 4. Germline CDR1 reads MGHDK; CDR2 reads SYGVNS. The CDR3 is made up of 14 amino acids. CDR3 in DNA: TGTGCCAGCAGTTGGACAGGAGCCTCCTACGAGCAGTACTTC. Amino acid sequence: CASSWTGASYEQYF.

The J gene is TRBJ2-3, the V gene TRBV4-2; TRBD2 agrees at 13 bases. The CDR3 loop spans 16 amino acids. V gave up 4 bases and J gave up 3 bases; unmatched junction bases: 4. Germline V gene lookup returns CDR1 LGHNA and CDR2 YNFKEQ. Written as DNA, the CDR3 is TGTGCCAGCAGCCCCCGGACTAGCGGGGGTACAGATACGCAGTATTTT. It yields the protein CASSPRTSGGTDTQYF.

This chain uses TRBV2 with TRBJ2-1; 8 bases map to TRBD2. Germline CDR1 reads SNHLY; CDR2 reads FYNNEI. The CDR3 length is 14 residues. V gave up 4 bases and J gave up 13 bases; unmatched junction bases: 12. CDR3 loop: CASSVTTSAQDQFF. Written as DNA, the CDR3 is TGTGCCAGCAGTGTGACGACTAGCGCCCAAGACCAGTTCTTC. Full variable domain (missing parts from reference TRBV2 and TRBJ2-1): EPEVTQTPSHQVTQMGQEVILRCVPISNHLYFYWYRQILGQKVEFLVSFYNNEISEKSEIFDDQFSVERPDGSNFTLKIRSTKLEDSAMYFCASSVTTSAQDQFFGPGTRLTVL.

This chain connects TRBV10-1 to TRBJ1-3; the match to TRBD1 covers 9 bases. V dropped 6 bases and J dropped 3; count of bases not matched to a gene: 3. The CDR3 contains 14 residues. Looked up from germline, CDR1 is WNHNN and CDR2 is SYGVQD (reference sequence). The CDR3 bases are TGCGCCAGCAGCGGGACAGGGTTTGGAAACACCATATATTTT. Residues: CASSGTGFGNTIYF.